This entry is about one T cell receptor beta chain. Using immunoSEQ multiplex PCR, the repertoire was profiled, and TCRdb retains in-frame clones only, with some absent. This sample carries roughly 51,000 clones, 70% to 75% of them seen once, and the ten largest clones take 9.5% to 10%. The sample belongs to a study of T cell clones after liver transplantation. Germline CDR1 SGHRS, CDR2 YFSETQ. Trimming removed 0 bases at V and 6 bases at J, with 13 bases between. The CDR3 loop spans 14 amino acids. The V gene is TRBV5-1, the J gene TRBJ2-7, with D possibly TRBD1 on 5 matching bases. This TCR was recovered from a human patient who received a liver transplant. The graft donor may be the source of some T cells. Sequences were derived from CD4+ T cells from blood, sampled less than 70 months after liver transplant. The CDR3 coding sequence is TGCGCCAGCAGCTTGGCCCTACAGGTGGGCGAGCAGTACTTC. Encoded protein: CASSLALQVGEQYF.